This entry lists 23 T cell receptor beta chains sequenced from one sample in a study of regulatory T cells in long-lasting Graves disease listed by TCRdb under 2021. The label giving this sample's time point can be read as: persistent/refractory GD, antithyroid drugs over 5 years with positive TRAb. For both TCR sequencing and RNA sequencing, RNA was extracted from PBMCs using TRIzol. Preparation of the library involved multiplex PCR. For sequencing, an Illumina HiSeq 4000 was employed. CDR3 regions were amplified by Arm-PCR with iRepertoire HTBI primers to construct TCR beta libraries. The public reads were quality trimmed at Q25 with fastp and then assembled into clones with MiXCR by TCRdb, keeping productive beta chains. CDR3 protein sequences are deduplicated, and each keeps its most common genes and DNA. The sample has around 460,000 distinct CDR3 sequences on record, roughly 21% of them singletons. The ten most abundant clones make up around 7% of the sample.

Sequenced material: peripheral blood mononuclear cells (PBMCs), taken when the disease was refractory, from a patient treated with antithyroid drugs. The receptor source for this set is a female donor with Graves disease.

This clonotype was seen a handful of times. The chain carries TRBV11-2 and TRBJ2-7; 9 nucleotides line up with TRBD2. Germline trimming cut 1 base from V and 4 bases from J; bases unmatched to any gene: 8. Germline CDR1 SGHAT, CDR2 FQNNGV. The CDR3 runs 16 residues. The CDR3 bases are TGTGCCAGCAGCTTAGGGTGGAGCGGGGGGACGTACGAGCAGTACTTC. This encodes CASSLGWSGGTYEQYF.

The CDR3 coding sequence is TGCAGCGTTGAATTGGGACAGGGGGTTTTTGGGAATGAGCAGTTCTTC. Its protein product is CSVELGQGVFGNEQFF. The chain combines TRBV29-1 with TRBJ2-1; 11 bases fit TRBD1. The V and J ends lost 2 bases and 7 bases, in that order; junction bases with no gene match: 10. This CDR3 spans 16 amino acids. CDR1 is SQVTM, CDR2 ANQGSEA, per germline.

This clonotype was detected a few times. The CDR3 nucleotides are TGTGCCAGCAGCTTAGAGTCAGGGGGGGGCGGCCACTATGGCTACACCTTC. Encoded protein: CASSLESGGGGHYGYTF. This rearrangement joins TRBV7-8 to TRBJ1-2, with 7 positions matching TRBD1. Germline V lookup: CDR1 SGHVS, CDR2 FQNEAQ. CDR3 length: 17 residues. The V gene end was trimmed by 1 base and the J gene end by 3 bases; junction bases not matched to a gene: 11.

This clonotype has only one observation. The rearrangement uses TRBV27 and TRBJ2-7; D gene uncertain. CDR1 and CDR2 (germline): MNHEY, SMNVEV (reference sequence). V lost 3 bases and J lost 2, with 11 bases in between. CDR3 length: 14 amino acids. The CDR3 loop is CASSFLGPPYEQYF. The CDR3 nucleotides are TGTGCCAGCAGTTTTTTAGGACCCCCCTACGAGCAGTACTTC.

This clonotype came up a few times. The chain links TRBV20-1 to TRBJ1-5; possibly TRBD1 for D (5 bases). The V gene's germline CDR1 is DFQATT and CDR2 SNEGSKA (reference sequence). This CDR3 comprises 12 residues. V lost 4 bases to trimming and J lost 6 bases, with 10 bases between them. DNA for the CDR3: TGCAGTGCTACCTCCGGGGGTCAGCCCCAGCATTTT. Translated: CSATSGGQPQHF.

V gene TRBV10-3 combines with J gene TRBJ1-5; possibly TRBD1 for D (5 bases). The CDR3 is 18 amino acids. The V gene lost 4 bases and the J gene lost 2 bases, with 21 bases spanning the gap. CDR1 ENHRY and CDR2 SYGVKD come from the germline V gene. The CDR3 is CAISVRDGHRGGNQPQHF. The DNA for the CDR3 is TGTGCCATCAGTGTTCGGGACGGCCACCGTGGGGGCAATCAGCCCCAGCATTTT.

This clonotype was found a few times. V gene TRBV7-2 combines with J gene TRBJ1-4; D perhaps matches TRBD1 (5 bases). Germline V lookup: CDR1 SGHTA, CDR2 FQGNSA. The CDR3 contains 13 residues. Deletions cut 8 bases from V and 6 bases from J, with 13 bases between. CDR3 in DNA: TGTGCCAGCGTAGGAGGGGCTGATGAAAAACTGTTTTTT. This translates into CASVGGADEKLFF.

The chain combines TRBV14 with TRBJ2-2, with unresolved D. The CDR3 totals 13 residues. Germline CDR1 SGHDN, CDR2 FVKESK. Trimming cost V 1 base and J 5 bases, with 5 bases left between them. This CDR3 reads CASSQVRTGELFF. CDR3 bases: TGTGCCAGCAGCCAAGTTAGGACCGGGGAGCTGTTTTTT. Complete variable domain (other parts from reference TRBV14 and TRBJ2-2): EAGVTQFPSHSVIEKGQTVTLRCDPISGHDNLYWYRRVMGKEIKFLLHFVKESKQDESGMPNNRFLAERTGGTYSTLKVQPAELEDSGVYFCASSQVRTGELFFGEGSRLTVL.

This clonotype has at least ten counts. This chain links TRBV28 with TRBJ2-4; TRBD1 might be the D (6 bases). V gave up 5 bases and J gave up 1 base, with 12 bases separating them. This CDR3 is built from 15 residues. Per the germline V gene, CDR1 is MDHEN and CDR2 is SYDVKM. The CDR3 protein is CASSTGKAAKNIQYF. CDR3 DNA: TGTGCCAGCAGTACAGGGAAAGCGGCCAAAAACATTCAGTACTTC.

This rearrangement joins TRBV2 to TRBJ1-1; TRBD1 agrees at 8 bases. The CDR3 is made up of 15 amino acids. J gave up 6 bases and V 2 bases, and 8 bases lay outside the gene matches. Looked up from germline, CDR1 is SNHLY and CDR2 is FYNNEI. As DNA, the CDR3 is TGTGCCAGCAGTGAACAGGGGGCGTTCGGGTCTGAAGCTTTCTTT. As protein: CASSEQGAFGSEAFF. Full variable domain (missing parts from reference TRBV2 and TRBJ1-1): EPEVTQTPSHQVTQMGQEVILRCVPISNHLYFYWYRQILGQKVEFLVSFYNNEISEKSEIFDDQFSVERPDGSNFTLKIRSTKLEDSAMYFCASSEQGAFGSEAFFGQGTRLTVV.

The chain links TRBV10-3 to TRBJ2-3; 13 nucleotides match TRBD2. Germline V lookup: CDR1 ENHRY, CDR2 SYGVKD. V lost 5 bases to trimming and J lost 2 bases; unmatched junction nucleotides: 13. This CDR3 has 19 amino acids. As DNA, the CDR3 is TGTGCCATCAGTCATCCGGGACTAGCGGGACGACAATACACAGATACGCAGTATTTT. Its protein is CAISHPGLAGRQYTDTQYF.

In this sample, this clonotype turned up many times. The rearrangement joins TRBV5-1 to TRBJ1-4, with D tentatively TRBD1 (5 bases). The germline V gene has CDR1 SGHRS and CDR2 YFSETQ. V lost 4 bases, J lost 1 base, and 11 bases lay in between. CDR3 length: 15 residues. For the CDR3, the DNA is TGCGCCAGCAGCCGGCAGGGTGGAACTAATGAAAAACTGTTTTTT. This encodes CASSRQGGTNEKLFF.

The chain couples TRBV12-5 to TRBJ2-3; the match to TRBD2 covers 10 bases. CDR3 length equals 16 residues. Germline CDR1 LGHNT, CDR2 FRNRAP. J lost 2 bases, V lost 3 bases, and 5 bases had no gene match. CDR3 in DNA: TGTGCTAGTGGTTTCTGGACTAGCGGCACCACAGATACGCAGTATTTT. It translates to CASGFWTSGTTDTQYF.

This clonotype has a count of ten or more. The rearrangement links TRBV6-2 or TRBV6-3 to TRBJ2-5, with 9 positions matching TRBD1. J was trimmed by 3 bases and V by 4 bases; bases with no gene match: 3. CDR1 MNHEY and CDR2 SVGEGT come from the germline V gene. This CDR3 region has 14 residues. CDR3 sequence reads: CASSSDRGEETQYF. CDR3 bases: TGTGCCAGCAGTTCGGACAGGGGAGAAGAGACCCAGTACTTC.

This clonotype was recorded at least ten times. J is TRBJ1-2 and V is TRBV6-1; 10 bases are shared with TRBD1. The V segment lost 6 bases and the J segment 3 bases; nucleotides outside the gene matches: 7. From germline, CDR1 is MNHNS and CDR2 SASEGT. The CDR3 contains 15 residues. The CDR3 region is CASSMTGGLYYGYTF. CDR3 coding DNA: TGTGCCAGCAGCATGACAGGGGGCCTCTACTATGGCTACACCTTC.

At least ten counts were recorded for this clonotype. This rearrangement joins TRBV6-1 to TRBJ1-6, with D perhaps TRBD1 (5 bases). The CDR3 runs to 17 residues. CDR1 and CDR2 from the germline V gene are MNHNS and SASEGT. The V and J ends lost 0 bases and 0 bases respectively, with 9 bases between them. CDR3 bases: TGTGCCAGCAGTGAAGCGGGCGGGGCCTCCTATAATTCACCCCTCCACTTT. As protein: CASSEAGGASYNSPLHF.

This clonotype has a count of ten or more. The rearrangement joins TRBV28 to TRBJ1-1; D remains unclear. The CDR3 is 11 residues long. With 8 bases removed from V and 1 base from J, the gap between germline ends came to 5 bases. The germline gives CDR1 MDHEN, CDR2 SYDVKM. This CDR3 is CASATNTEAFF. The CDR3 DNA reads as TGTGCCAGCGCCACGAACACTGAAGCTTTCTTT.

This clonotype came up a few times. V is TRBV6-2 or TRBV6-3 and J is TRBJ2-7, with a possible D match to TRBD2 (6 bases). The V and J ends lost 7 bases and 3 bases respectively, with 13 bases between them. Germline-derived CDR1 and CDR2 are MNHEY and SVGEGT. The length of the CDR3 is 13 residues. The DNA for the CDR3 is TGTGCCAGCACCGACCCGGGACTCTACGAGCAGTACTTC. Amino acid sequence: CASTDPGLYEQYF.

The table lists this clonotype with many counts. The CDR3 is CASTRTGHYGYTF. The CDR3 DNA reads TGTGCCAGCACCCGGACAGGCCACTATGGCTACACCTTC. The rearrangement uses TRBV5-6 and TRBJ1-2; 7 bases are shared with TRBD1. Germline V lookup: CDR1 SGHDT, CDR2 YYEEEE. The CDR3 has 13 amino acids. V shed 6 bases and J 3 bases; nucleotides not matched to a gene: 5.

This chain connects TRBV12-3 or TRBV12-4 to TRBJ2-3, with TRBD2 matching 7 bases. This CDR3 has 13 residues. The trim removed 8 bases at V and 5 bases at J, leaving 7 bases unmatched. CDR3 nucleotide sequence: TGTGCCAGCGTGTTCTCGGGGGGAGATACGCAGTATTTT. Residues: CASVFSGGDTQYF.

A word on this clonotype: A much larger clone lies one base from this, so it may be a read error. Given the absence of the conserved phenylalanine or tryptophan at the CDR3 end, a read error is likely. The chain has TRBV7-6 and TRBJ1-2; tentatively, D is TRBD1 (5 bases). The CDR3 has 14 amino acids. The germline gives CDR1 SGHVS, CDR2 FNYEAQ. V lost 2 bases to trimming and J lost 4 bases, with 11 bases between them. CDR3 amino acids: CASSLYGTSYGYTL. The CDR3 DNA follows: TGTGCCAGCAGCTTATACGGGACCTCCTATGGCTACACCCTC.

This clonotype appeared many times. The J gene is TRBJ1-4, the V gene TRBV3-1, with D unclear. The V and J ends lost 4 bases and 10 bases respectively, with 16 bases between them. The CDR3 length is 14 residues. Germline V CDR1 and CDR2: LGHDT, YNNKEL (reference sequence). CDR3 DNA sequence: TGTGCCAGCAGCCCCCCTGGTGTAGGGCGAAAACTGTTTTTT. Translated, it gives CASSPPGVGRKLFF.

At least ten counts were recorded for this clonotype. J is TRBJ1-5 and V is TRBV28; 8 nucleotides match TRBD1. Germline V gives CDR1 MDHEN, CDR2 SYDVKM. The ends lost 5 bases at V and 0 bases at J; junction bases unmatched: 12. CDR3 size: 18 residues. In DNA, the CDR3 is TGTGCCAGCAGTGTAGACAGGGGTCCCCCTTATAGCAATCAGCCCCAGCATTTT. It specifies CASSVDRGPPYSNQPQHF.